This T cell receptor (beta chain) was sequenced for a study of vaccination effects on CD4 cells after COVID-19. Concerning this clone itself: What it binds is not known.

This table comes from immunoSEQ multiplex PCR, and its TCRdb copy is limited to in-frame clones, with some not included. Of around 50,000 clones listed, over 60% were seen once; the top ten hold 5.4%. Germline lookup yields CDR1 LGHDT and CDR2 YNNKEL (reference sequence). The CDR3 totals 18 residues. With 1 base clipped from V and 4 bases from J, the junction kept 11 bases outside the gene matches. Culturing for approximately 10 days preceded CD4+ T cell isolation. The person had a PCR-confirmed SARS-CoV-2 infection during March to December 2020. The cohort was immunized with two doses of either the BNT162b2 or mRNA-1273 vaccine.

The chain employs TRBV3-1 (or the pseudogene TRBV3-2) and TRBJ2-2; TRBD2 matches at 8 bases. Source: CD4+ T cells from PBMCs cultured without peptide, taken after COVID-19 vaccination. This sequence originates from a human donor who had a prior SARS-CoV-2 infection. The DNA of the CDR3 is TGTGCCAGCAGCCAAGTTCGGCGGGAGGCGGTAAGCACCGGGGAGCTGTTTTTT. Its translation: CASSQVRREAVSTGELFF.